The clone carrying this TCR beta chain was seen more than once but under ten times. Antigen: not known. This entry comes from a study of beta chain features in type 1 diabetes. Study in general: The patients were much like the healthy donors in age, gender and cell yields.

Expressed TCRB transcripts were sequenced because the entire RNA isolate underwent reverse transcription. Mean read depth for stem cell-like memory T cell samples was 950,000 to 1,100,000 reads. Produced via immunoSEQ multiplex PCR; TCRdb's table is partial and in-frame only. Of 35,000 to 50,000 clones in the sample, roughly 50% were seen once. Germline V CDR1 and CDR2: LNHDA, SQIVND (reference sequence). The CDR3 runs 16 residues. V lost 4 bases to trimming and J lost 3 bases; unmatched junction nucleotides: 12. Overall study results and limits: High TCR expression in some cells could lead to their over-representation in cDNA sequencing.

Sequencing was done on a sample of stem cell memory CD4+ T cells from blood. The TCR originated in a woman aged 25 to 39 in good health. J is TRBJ2-7 and V is TRBV19; 7 bases match TRBD1. The CDR3 coding sequence is TGTGCCAGTAGTAAACTCTCGGGACAGAGGAGCTACGAGCAGTACTTC. Its protein product is CASSKLSGQRSYEQYF.